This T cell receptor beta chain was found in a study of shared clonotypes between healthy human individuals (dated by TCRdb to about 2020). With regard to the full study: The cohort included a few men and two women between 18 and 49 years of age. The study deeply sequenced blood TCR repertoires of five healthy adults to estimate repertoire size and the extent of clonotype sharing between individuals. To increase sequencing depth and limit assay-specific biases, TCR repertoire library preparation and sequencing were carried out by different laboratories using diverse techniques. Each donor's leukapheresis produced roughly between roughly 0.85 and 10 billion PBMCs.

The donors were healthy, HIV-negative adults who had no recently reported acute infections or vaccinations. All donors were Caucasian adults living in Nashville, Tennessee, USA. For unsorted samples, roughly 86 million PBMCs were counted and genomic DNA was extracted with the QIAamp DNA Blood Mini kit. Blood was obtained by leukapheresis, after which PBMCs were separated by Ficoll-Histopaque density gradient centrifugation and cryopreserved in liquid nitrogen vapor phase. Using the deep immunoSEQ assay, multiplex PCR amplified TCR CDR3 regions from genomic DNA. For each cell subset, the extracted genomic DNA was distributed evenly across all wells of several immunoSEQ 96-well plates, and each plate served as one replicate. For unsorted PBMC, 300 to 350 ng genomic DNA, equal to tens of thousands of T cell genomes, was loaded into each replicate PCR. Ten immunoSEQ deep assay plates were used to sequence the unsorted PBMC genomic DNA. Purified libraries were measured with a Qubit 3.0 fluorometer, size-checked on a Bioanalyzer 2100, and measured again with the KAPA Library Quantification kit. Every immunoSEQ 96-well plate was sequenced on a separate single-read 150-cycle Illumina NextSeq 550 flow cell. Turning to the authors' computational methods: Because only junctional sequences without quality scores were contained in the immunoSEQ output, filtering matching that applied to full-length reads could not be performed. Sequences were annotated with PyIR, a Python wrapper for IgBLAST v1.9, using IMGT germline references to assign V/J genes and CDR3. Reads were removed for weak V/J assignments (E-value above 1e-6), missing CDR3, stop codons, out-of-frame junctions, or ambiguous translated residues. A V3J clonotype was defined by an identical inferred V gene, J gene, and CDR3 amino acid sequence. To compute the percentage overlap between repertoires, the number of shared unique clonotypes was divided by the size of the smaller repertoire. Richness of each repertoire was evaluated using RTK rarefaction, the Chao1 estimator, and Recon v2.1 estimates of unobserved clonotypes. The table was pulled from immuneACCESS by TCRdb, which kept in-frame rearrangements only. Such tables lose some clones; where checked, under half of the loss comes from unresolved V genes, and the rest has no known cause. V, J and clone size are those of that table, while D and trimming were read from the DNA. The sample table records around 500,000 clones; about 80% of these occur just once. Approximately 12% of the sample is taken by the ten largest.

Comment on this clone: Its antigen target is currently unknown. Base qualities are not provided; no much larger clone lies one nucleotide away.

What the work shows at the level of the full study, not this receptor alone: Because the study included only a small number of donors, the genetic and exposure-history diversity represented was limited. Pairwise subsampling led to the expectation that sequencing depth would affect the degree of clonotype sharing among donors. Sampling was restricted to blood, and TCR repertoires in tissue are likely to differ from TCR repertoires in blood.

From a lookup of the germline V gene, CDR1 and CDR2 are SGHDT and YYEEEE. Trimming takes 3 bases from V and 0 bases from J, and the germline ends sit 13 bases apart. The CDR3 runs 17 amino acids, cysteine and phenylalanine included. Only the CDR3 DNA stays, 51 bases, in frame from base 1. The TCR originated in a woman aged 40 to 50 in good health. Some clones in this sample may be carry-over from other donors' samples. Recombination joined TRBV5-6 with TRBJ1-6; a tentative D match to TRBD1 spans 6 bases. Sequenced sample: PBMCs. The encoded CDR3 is CASSSGTSSSYNSPLHF. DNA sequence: TGTGCCAGCAGCTCCGGGACATCGAGCTCCTATAATTCACCCCTCCACTTT.